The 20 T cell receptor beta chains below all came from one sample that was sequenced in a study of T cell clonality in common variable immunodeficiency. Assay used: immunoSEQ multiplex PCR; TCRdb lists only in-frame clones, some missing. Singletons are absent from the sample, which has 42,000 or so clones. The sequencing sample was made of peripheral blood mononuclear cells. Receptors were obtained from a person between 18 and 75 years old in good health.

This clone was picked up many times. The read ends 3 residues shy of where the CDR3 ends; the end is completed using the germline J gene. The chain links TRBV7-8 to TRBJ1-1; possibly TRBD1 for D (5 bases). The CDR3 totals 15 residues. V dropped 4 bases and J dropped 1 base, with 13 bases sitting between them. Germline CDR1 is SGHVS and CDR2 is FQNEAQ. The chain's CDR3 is CASSSPPGRNTEAFF. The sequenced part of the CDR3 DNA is TGTGCCAGCAGCTCGCCCCCAGGGCGGAACACTGAA. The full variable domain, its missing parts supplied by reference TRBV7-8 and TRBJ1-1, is GAGVSQSPRYKVAKRGQDVALRCDPISGHVSLFWYQQALGQGPEFLTYFQNEAQLDKSGLPSDRFFAERPEGSVSTLKIQRTQQEDSAVYLCASSSPPGRNTEAFFGQGTRLTVV.

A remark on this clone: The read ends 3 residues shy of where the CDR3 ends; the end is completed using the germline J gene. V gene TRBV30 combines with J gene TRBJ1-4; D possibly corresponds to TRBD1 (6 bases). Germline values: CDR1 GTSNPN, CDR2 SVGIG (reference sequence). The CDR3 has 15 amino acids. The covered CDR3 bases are TGTGCCTTTGGAACCCGAACAGGGCGTAATTCACCA. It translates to CAFGTRTGRNSP. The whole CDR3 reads CAFGTRTGRNSPLFF.

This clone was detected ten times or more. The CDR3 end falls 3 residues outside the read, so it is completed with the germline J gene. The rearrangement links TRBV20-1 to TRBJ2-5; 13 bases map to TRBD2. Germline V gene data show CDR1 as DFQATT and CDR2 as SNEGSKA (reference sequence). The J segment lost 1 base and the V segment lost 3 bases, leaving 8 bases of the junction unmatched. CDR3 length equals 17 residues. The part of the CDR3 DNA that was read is TGCAGTGCTAGTAAACGACTAGCGGGGGGTCTCCAAGAGACC. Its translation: CSASKRLAGGLQET. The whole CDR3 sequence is CSASKRLAGGLQETQYF.

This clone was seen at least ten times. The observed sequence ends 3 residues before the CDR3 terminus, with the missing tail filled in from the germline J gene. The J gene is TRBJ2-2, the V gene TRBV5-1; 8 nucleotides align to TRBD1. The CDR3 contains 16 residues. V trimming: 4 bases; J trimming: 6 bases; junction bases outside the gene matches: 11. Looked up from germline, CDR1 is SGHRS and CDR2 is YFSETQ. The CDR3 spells CASSQGTGLPAGELFF. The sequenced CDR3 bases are TGCGCCAGCAGCCAAGGGACAGGCCTTCCCGCCGGGGAG.

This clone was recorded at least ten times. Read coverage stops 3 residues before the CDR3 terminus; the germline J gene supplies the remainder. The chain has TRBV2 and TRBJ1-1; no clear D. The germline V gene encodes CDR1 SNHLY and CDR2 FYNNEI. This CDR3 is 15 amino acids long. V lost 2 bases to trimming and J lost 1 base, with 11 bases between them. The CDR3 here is CASSEMTGWNTEAFF. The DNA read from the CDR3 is TGTGCCAGCAGTGAAATGACGGGGTGGAACACTGAA.

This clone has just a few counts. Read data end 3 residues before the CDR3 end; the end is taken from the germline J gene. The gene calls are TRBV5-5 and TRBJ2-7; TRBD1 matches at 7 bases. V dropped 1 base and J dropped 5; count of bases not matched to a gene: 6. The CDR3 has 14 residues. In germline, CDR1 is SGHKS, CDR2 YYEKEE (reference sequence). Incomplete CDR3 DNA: TGTGCCAGCAGCTTGATGACAGGGCAGAACGAG. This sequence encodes CASSLMTGQNE. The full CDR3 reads CASSLMTGQNEQYF.

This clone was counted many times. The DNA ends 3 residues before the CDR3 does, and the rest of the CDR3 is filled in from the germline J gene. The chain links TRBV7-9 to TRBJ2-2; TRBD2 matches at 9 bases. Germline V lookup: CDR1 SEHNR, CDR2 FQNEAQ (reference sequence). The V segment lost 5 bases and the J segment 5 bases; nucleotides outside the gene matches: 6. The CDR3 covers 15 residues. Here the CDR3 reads CASSGGTSRTGELFF. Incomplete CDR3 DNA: TGTGCCAGCAGCGGAGGGACTAGCAGAACCGGGGAG.

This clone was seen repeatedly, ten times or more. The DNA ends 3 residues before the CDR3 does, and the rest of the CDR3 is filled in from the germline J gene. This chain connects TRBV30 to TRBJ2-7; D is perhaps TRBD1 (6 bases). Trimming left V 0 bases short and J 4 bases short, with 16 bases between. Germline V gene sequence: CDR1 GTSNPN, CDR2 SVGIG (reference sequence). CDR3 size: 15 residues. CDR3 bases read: TGTGCCTGGAGTGTAGGTGGGACACCAGTTTACGAG. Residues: CAWSVGGTPVYE. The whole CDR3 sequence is CAWSVGGTPVYEQYF.

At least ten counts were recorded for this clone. CDR3 DNA, as far as it was read: TGTGCCAGCAGTTACTCGAGGGGGATGGGCACTGAA. As protein: CASSYSRGMGTE. The full CDR3 is CASSYSRGMGTEAFF. The V gene is TRBV6-2 or TRBV6-3, the J gene TRBJ1-1; tentative D call: TRBD1 (6 bases). The read ends 3 residues early relative to the CDR3; the germline J gene fills the gap. V was cut by 0 bases and J by 4 bases, with 12 bases left in between. The CDR3 loop spans 15 amino acids. Germline V CDR1 and CDR2: MNHEY, SVGEGT.

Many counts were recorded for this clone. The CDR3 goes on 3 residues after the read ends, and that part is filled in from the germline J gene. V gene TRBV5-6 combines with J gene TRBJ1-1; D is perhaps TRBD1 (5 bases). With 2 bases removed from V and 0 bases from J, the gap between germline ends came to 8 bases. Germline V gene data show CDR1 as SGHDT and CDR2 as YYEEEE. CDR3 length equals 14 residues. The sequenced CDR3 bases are TGTGCCAGCAGCTTTTTGACAGTGAACACTGAA. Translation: CASSFLTVNTE. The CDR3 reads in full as CASSFLTVNTEAFF.

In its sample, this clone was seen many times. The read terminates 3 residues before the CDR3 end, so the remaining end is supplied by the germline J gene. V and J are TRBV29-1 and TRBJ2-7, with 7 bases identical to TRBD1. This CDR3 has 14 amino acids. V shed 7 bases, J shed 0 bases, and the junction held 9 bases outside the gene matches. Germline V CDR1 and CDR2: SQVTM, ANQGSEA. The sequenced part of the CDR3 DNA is TGCAGCGCCTCCGGACAGGCGTCCTCCTACGAG. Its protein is CSASGQASSYE. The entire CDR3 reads CSASGQASSYEQYF.

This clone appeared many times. The sequenced part of the CDR3 DNA is TGTGCCAGCAGCTTCCAAGCGGGGGGGGCAGATACG. It encodes CASSFQAGGADT. The whole CDR3 sequence is CASSFQAGGADTQYF. The V and J genes are TRBV7-2 and TRBJ2-3; 10 nucleotides match TRBD2. The CDR3 end lies 3 residues beyond the end of the read and is filled in from the germline J gene. The CDR3 spans 15 residues. From germline, CDR1 is SGHTA and CDR2 FQGNSA. V was clipped by 3 bases and J by 4 bases; unmatched bases: 4.

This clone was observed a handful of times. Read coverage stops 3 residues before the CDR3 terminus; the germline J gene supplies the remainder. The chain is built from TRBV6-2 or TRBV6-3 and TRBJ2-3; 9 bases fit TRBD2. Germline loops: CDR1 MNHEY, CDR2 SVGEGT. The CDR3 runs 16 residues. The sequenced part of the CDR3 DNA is TGTGCCAGCACCTCCTCAGCGGGGGGACCCCAAGAGACG. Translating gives CASTSSAGGPQET. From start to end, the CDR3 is CASTSSAGGPQETQYF.

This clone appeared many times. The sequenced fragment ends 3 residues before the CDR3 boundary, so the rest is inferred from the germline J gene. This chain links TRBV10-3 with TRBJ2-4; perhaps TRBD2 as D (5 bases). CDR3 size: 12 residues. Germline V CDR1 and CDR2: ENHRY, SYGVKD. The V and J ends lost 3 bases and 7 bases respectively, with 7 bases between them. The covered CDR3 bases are TGTGCCATCAGTGAATCGGGGAACATT. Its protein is CAISESGNI. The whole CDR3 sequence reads CAISESGNIQYF.

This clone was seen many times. The sequenced CDR3 bases are TGTGCCAGCAGCCTCGTGGAGGGAACTAATGAAAAA. It specifies CASSLVEGTNEK. The whole CDR3 reads CASSLVEGTNEKLFF. The V and J genes are TRBV6-2 or TRBV6-3 and TRBJ1-4, with no clear D. The DNA ends 3 residues before the CDR3 does, and the rest of the CDR3 is filled in from the germline J gene. Trimming removed 6 bases at V and 1 base at J, with 12 bases between. Germline V gene sequence: CDR1 MNHEY, CDR2 SVGEGT. This CDR3 is 15 amino acids long.

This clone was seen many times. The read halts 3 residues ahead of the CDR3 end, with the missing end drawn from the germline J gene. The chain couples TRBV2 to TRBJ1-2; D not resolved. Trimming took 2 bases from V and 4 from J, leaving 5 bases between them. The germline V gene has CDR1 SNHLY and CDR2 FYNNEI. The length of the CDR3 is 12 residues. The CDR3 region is CASSEQIYGYTF. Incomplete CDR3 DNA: TGTGCCAGCAGTGAACAGATCTATGGC.

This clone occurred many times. CDR3 protein: CASSFNTQGAEQYF. The covered CDR3 bases are TGTGCCAGCAGTTTTAATACCCAAGGGGCCGAG. The chain recombines TRBV6-2 or TRBV6-3 with TRBJ2-7; D might be TRBD1 (5 bases). The CDR3 extends 3 residues past the end of the read, so its final part is completed from the germline J gene. Germline lookup yields CDR1 MNHEY and CDR2 SVGEGT. The CDR3 spans 14 residues. Trimming cost V 4 bases and J 6 bases, with 16 bases left between them.

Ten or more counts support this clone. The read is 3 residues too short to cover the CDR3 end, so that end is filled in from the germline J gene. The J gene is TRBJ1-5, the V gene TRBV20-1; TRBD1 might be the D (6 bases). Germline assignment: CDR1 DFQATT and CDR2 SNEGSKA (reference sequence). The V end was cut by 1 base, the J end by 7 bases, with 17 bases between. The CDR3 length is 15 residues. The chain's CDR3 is CSARVSRGREQPQHF. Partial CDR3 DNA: TGCAGTGCTAGAGTGAGCAGGGGTCGGGAACAGCCC.

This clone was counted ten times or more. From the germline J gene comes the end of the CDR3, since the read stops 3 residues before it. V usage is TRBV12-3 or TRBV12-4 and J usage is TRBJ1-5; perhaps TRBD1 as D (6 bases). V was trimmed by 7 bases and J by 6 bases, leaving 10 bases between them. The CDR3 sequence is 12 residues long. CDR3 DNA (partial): TGTGCCAGCATGGGGGGGCGTCAGCCC. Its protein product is CASMGGRQP. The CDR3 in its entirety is CASMGGRQPQHF.

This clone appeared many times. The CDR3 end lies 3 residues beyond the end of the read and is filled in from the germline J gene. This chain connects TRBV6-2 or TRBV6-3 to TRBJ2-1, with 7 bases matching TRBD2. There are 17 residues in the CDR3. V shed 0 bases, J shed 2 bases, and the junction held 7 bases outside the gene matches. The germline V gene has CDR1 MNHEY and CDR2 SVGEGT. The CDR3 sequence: CASSYSGGGRPYNEQFF. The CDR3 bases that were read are TGTGCCAGCAGTTACTCTGGCGGGGGACGTCCCTACAATGAG.